The T cell receptor beta chain under discussion was sequenced for a study of technical replicates of blood from a few donors. This clone has only one observation. The table came from immunoSEQ multiplex PCR; TCRdb's copy has only in-frame clones and leaves some out. The sample holds approximately 75,000 clones, approximately 75% seen once. Germline CDR1 is MNHNY and CDR2 is SVGAGI (reference sequence). The CDR3 runs 14 residues. V lost 6 bases and J lost 7; bases outside the gene matches: 12. Sequencing was done on a sample of PBMCs. The receptor comes from a human donor in good health. Some clones in this sample may be carry-over from other donors' samples. The chain carries TRBV6-6 and TRBJ2-7, with 7 nucleotides matching TRBD2. CDR3 in amino acids: CASSPGTINLEQYF. DNA of the CDR3: TGTGCCAGCAGCCCCGGGACTATAAATTTGGAGCAGTACTTC.